A selection of T cell receptor beta chains follows, all from one sample in a study of T cell responses to AZD1222 COVID-19 vaccine. Generated by immunoSEQ multiplex PCR, the TCRdb table keeps only in-frame clones and is missing some. Of around 130,000 clones detected, 85% to 95% appear once; the ten largest clones hold roughly 0.96%. Here the sequenced sample was peripheral blood, taken on day 0 of AZD1222 vaccination. These receptors came from an adult in good health. CDR3s include the opening cysteine and the closing phenylalanine or tryptophan. The D gene is left open where the match is weak. Size tells how often a clone was seen (once, few, many) or the class of an expanded clone, and some rows leave it out.

j_gene,abundance,d_gene,v_gene,CDR3aa,CDR3nt
TRBJ1-6,once,NA,TRBV7-8,CASSSGTQRSPLHF,TGTGCCAGCAGCTCGGGGACACAACGGTCACCCCTCCACTTT
TRBJ1-6,NA,NA,TRBV5-4,CASSLVTANSPLHF,TGTGCCAGCAGCTTGGTAACAGCCAATTCACCCCTCCACTTT
TRBJ1-3,NA,TRBD1,TRBV11-2,CASSQDRGRSGNTIYF,TGTGCCAGCAGCCAAGACAGGGGGCGGTCTGGAAACACCATATATTTT
TRBJ1-1,once,NA,TRBV29-1,CSAGRGYTEAFF,TGCAGCGCCGGTAGGGGGTACACTGAAGCTTTCTTT
TRBJ1-2,NA,NA,TRBV6-5,CASSYLWGGDGYTF,TGTGCCAGCAGTTACCTCTGGGGGGGTGATGGCTACACCTTC
TRBJ1-4,NA,NA,TRBV11-2,CASSPWTGAFIEKLFF,TGTGCCAGCAGCCCGTGGACTGGCGCCTTTATTGAAAAACTGTTTTTT
TRBJ1-6,once,NA,TRBV18,CASSPSTGDNSPLHF,TGTGCCAGCTCACCTTCGACAGGAGATAATTCACCCCTCCACTTT
TRBJ2-1,NA,NA,TRBV16,CASSRPGTPRGDEQFF,TGTGCCAGCAGCCGTCCCGGAACGCCGAGAGGCGATGAGCAGTTCTTC
TRBJ1-1,NA,NA,TRBV18,CASSPGGHRNTEAFF,TGTGCCAGCTCACCTGGGGGACACCGAAACACTGAAGCTTTCTTT
TRBJ1-2,NA,NA,TRBV3-1/TRBV3-2,CASSQDSRVDGYTF,TGTGCCAGCAGCCAAGACTCCAGGGTGGATGGCTACACCTTC
TRBJ1-6,NA,TRBD1,TRBV6-1,CASSEDRGLNSPLHF,TGTGCCAGCAGTGAAGACAGGGGGCTTAATTCACCCCTCCACTTT
TRBJ2-5,NA,NA,TRBV7-8,CASSLRQAGTQYF,TGTGCCAGCAGCTTACGCCAGGCGGGGACCCAGTACTTC
TRBJ2-5,NA,NA,TRBV2,CASSEQGRETQYF,TGTGCCAGCAGTGAACAGGGGCGGGAGACCCAGTACTTC
TRBJ2-3,NA,NA,TRBV5-1,CASNPGATDTQYF,TGCGCCAGCAATCCTGGGGCCACAGATACGCAGTATTTT
TRBJ1-5,NA,NA,TRBV9,CASSVGGSNQPQHF,TGTGCCAGCAGCGTCGGTGGTAGCAATCAGCCCCAGCATTTT
TRBJ1-6,NA,NA,TRBV9,CASSVEERPTPLHF,TGTGCCAGCAGCGTAGAGGAAAGACCGACACCCCTCCACTTT
TRBJ2-5,NA,NA,TRBV5-6,CASSFAASGSETQYF,TGTGCCAGCAGCTTTGCTGCGTCGGGGTCTGAGACCCAGTACTTC
TRBJ1-1,once,NA,TRBV6-6,CASSPQLNTEAFF,TGTGCCAGCAGTCCTCAGTTAAACACTGAAGCTTTCTTT
TRBJ1-5,NA,NA,TRBV19,CASSIRADHQPQHF,TGTGCCAGTAGTATCAGGGCTGATCATCAGCCCCAGCATTTT
TRBJ2-3,NA,TRBD2,TRBV10-3,CAISDPPRGENTQYF,TGTGCCATCAGTGACCCCCCTCGGGGGGAAAATACGCAGTATTTT
TRBJ2-2,NA,NA,TRBV6-5,CASSYGRDTGELFF,TGTGCCAGCAGTTACGGCAGGGACACCGGGGAGCTGTTTTTT
TRBJ1-1,NA,NA,TRBV29-1,CSVEDGLGDTEAFF,TGCAGCGTTGAAGATGGCCTGGGAGACACTGAAGCTTTCTTT
TRBJ1-2,NA,NA,TRBV29-1,CSAEGTSYGYTF,TGCAGCGCCGAAGGGACCTCTTATGGCTACACCTTC
TRBJ1-4,NA,NA,TRBV30,CAWSVALFEKLFF,TGTGCCTGGAGTGTAGCCCTTTTTGAAAAACTGTTTTTT
TRBJ1-4,NA,TRBD1,TRBV9,CASSVEGTGGLFF,TGTGCCAGCAGCGTAGAGGGGACAGGGGGACTGTTTTTT
TRBJ1-5,NA,TRBD1,TRBV7-2,CASSLRMTGLSNQPQHF,TGTGCCAGCAGCTTAAGAATGACAGGGCTCAGCAATCAGCCCCAGCATTTT
TRBJ1-1,NA,TRBD1,TRBV10-3,CAISDSGQGAIEAFF,TGTGCCATCAGTGATTCCGGACAGGGGGCAATTGAAGCTTTCTTT
TRBJ1-2,NA,NA,TRBV18,CASSVTEDTNYGYTF,TGTGCCAGCTCGGTGACAGAAGATACTAACTATGGCTACACCTTC
TRBJ1-2,NA,TRBD1,TRBV6-5,CASSFRQGAGYGYTF,TGTGCCAGCAGTTTCAGACAGGGGGCCGGCTATGGCTACACCTTC
TRBJ1-2,NA,NA,TRBV5-1,CASSSGSQVDGYTF,TGCGCCAGCAGCTCGGGTTCACAGGTCGATGGCTACACCTTC
TRBJ1-2,NA,NA,TRBV2,CASRSAPTVNYGYTF,TGTGCCAGCAGATCCGCCCCGACAGTGAACTATGGCTACACCTTC
TRBJ2-3,NA,TRBD2,TRBV27,CASSAGFWRGATDTQYF,TGTGCCAGCAGTGCGGGCTTCTGGCGGGGGGCTACAGATACGCAGTATTTT
TRBJ1-3,NA,NA,TRBV6-2/TRBV6-3,CASSYGGAGNTIYF,TGTGCCAGCAGTTACGGTGGAGCTGGAAACACCATATATTTT
TRBJ2-5,NA,NA,TRBV18,CASSPQREETQYF,TGTGCCAGCTCACCTCAAAGAGAAGAGACCCAGTACTTC
TRBJ1-1,NA,NA,TRBV4-2,CASSQWRVNTEAFF,TGTGCCAGCAGCCAATGGCGGGTGAACACTGAAGCTTTCTTT
TRBJ1-2,NA,NA,TRBV7-2,CASSSMRGANYGYTF,TGTGCCAGCAGCTCTATGAGGGGAGCTAACTATGGCTACACCTTC
TRBJ1-2,once,NA,TRBV19,CASSIRGDGGYTF,TGTGCCAGTAGTATTCGGGGGGATGGAGGCTACACCTTC